This T cell receptor beta chain was retrieved from a study of T cells in Graves' hyperthyroidism and ophthalmopathy. The TCR beta CDR3 regions underwent amplification using RNA transcripts as the source. HTBI primers were the set used in a first-round RT-PCR of the TCR CDR3. TCRdb reanalysed the multiplex PCR reads using MiXCR and keeps one entry per CDR3 protein. The top ten clones hold about 49% of a sample with 300,000 to 400,000 distinct CDR3 sequences, roughly 18% of them seen once. This clonotype came up many times. As yet, its antigen is unknown. Exclusion criteria comprised uncontrolled infection, other autoimmune disease, pregnancy or lactation. Diagnosis relied on clinical symptoms, serum thyroxine and TRAb, thyroid ultrasound and orbital computed tomography. The authors took PBMCs from 10 ml fresh peripheral blood. The CDR3 extends over 13 amino acids. Trimming took 6 bases from V and 7 from J, leaving 12 bases between them. CDR1 is SNHLY, CDR2 FYNNEI, per germline.

Notes on the study in general: In the blood, most expanded thyroid clonotypes above 0.001 appeared as well.

Sample: blood. The receptor comes from a woman in her forties or fifties with Graves' hyperthyroidism. This chain uses TRBV2 with TRBJ2-2; D is ambiguous. CDR3: CASSAAKSGELFF. CDR3 DNA sequence: TGTGCCAGCAGCGCTGCCAAAAGCGGGGAGCTGTTTTTT.